Each of the 20 T cell receptor beta chains below was sequenced from the same sample in a study of a mutant IDH1 vaccine in newly diagnosed glioma (dated by TCRdb to about 2021). The method behind the library was the immunoSEQ multiplex PCR assay. In TCRdb, the immuneACCESS table is reduced to in-frame sequences with V and J assigned. These tables do not hold every clone; where another copy was compared, an unresolved V gene accounts for under half, and the others remain unexplained. The sample table records 45,000 to 60,000 clones; around 80% of these occur just once. The ten largest clones represent roughly 5.2% of the sample. Their target antigens are unknown. The sample's time point, from its label and the paper: week 5, during vaccination. Every vaccine dose consisted of 300 ug of a 20-mer mutant IDH1 peptide in Montanide, administered subcutaneously together with topical imiquimod. The material was PBMCs, obtained from a glioma patient whose treatment included an IDH1 peptide vaccine. The receptors come from a man aged 45-65 years with glioma.

J is TRBJ2-2 and V is TRBV5-1, with a possible D match to TRBD1 (5 bases). Germline lookup yields CDR1 SGHRS and CDR2 YFSETQ. The CDR3 has 13 amino acids. In DNA form, the CDR3 reads TGCGGAACAAGGGGTCTGAACACCGGGGAGCTGTTTTTT. Protein: CGTRGLNTGELFF.

The chain employs TRBV19 and TRBJ1-3, with 7 bases that match TRBD1. This CDR3 has 14 residues. V was clipped by 7 bases and J by 3 bases; unmatched bases: 6. Germline assignment: CDR1 LNHDA and CDR2 SQIVND (reference sequence). DNA for the CDR3: TGTGCCAGTAAGGGGGACAGCTTTGGAAACACCATATATTTT. Translated: CASKGDSFGNTIYF.

The J gene is TRBJ1-2, the V gene TRBV27, with D possibly being TRBD1 (6 bases). Germline CDR1 is MNHEY and CDR2 is SMNVEV (reference sequence). The length of the CDR3 is 13 residues. Trimming removed 6 bases at V and 2 bases at J, with 10 bases between. Here the CDR3 reads CASSRGQNYGYTF. As DNA, the CDR3 is TGTGCCAGCAGCCGAGGACAGAACTATGGCTACACCTTC.

The rearrangement links TRBV5-8 to TRBJ1-5, with D possibly matching TRBD1 (5 bases). Germline CDR1 and CDR2: SGHTS and YDEGEE. V dropped 3 bases and J dropped 7 bases, with 20 bases sitting between them. This CDR3 region has 16 residues. In nucleotides, the CDR3 is TGTGCCAGCAGCTCGGGACTGAATCTCCGTTCCCAGCCCCAGCATTTT. The encoded protein is CASSSGLNLRSQPQHF.

The chain employs TRBV28 and TRBJ1-5; 9 nucleotides agree with TRBD1. The CDR3 is made up of 17 amino acids. The trim removed 5 bases at V and 1 base at J, leaving 9 bases unmatched. Germline CDR1 and CDR2: MDHEN and SYDVKM. DNA of the CDR3: TGTGCCAGCAGTCCCGGACAGGGGTTTCAAAGCAATCAGCCCCAGCATTTT. It specifies CASSPGQGFQSNQPQHF.

A word on this clone: Other nucleotide sequences from this sample produce the same CDR3. The chain uses TRBV5-1 and TRBJ1-2; 10 bases fit TRBD1. With 0 bases clipped from V and 8 bases from J, the junction kept 4 bases outside the gene matches. There are 14 residues in the CDR3. CDR1 is SGHRS and CDR2 is YFSETQ in the germline V gene. The CDR3 sequence is CASSLGQGAGGYTF. CDR3 nucleotide sequence: TGCGCCAGCAGCTTGGGACAGGGGGCCGGGGGCTACACCTTC.

V and J are TRBV18 and TRBJ2-6; no firm D call. CDR3 length equals 16 residues. V lost 1 base and J 0 bases, leaving 7 bases between the germline ends. Germline V gene data show CDR1 as KGHSH and CDR2 as LQKENI. The DNA for the CDR3 is TGTGCCAGCTCACCACGGCCGACCTCTGGGGCCAACGTCCTGACTTTC. Translating it yields CASSPRPTSGANVLTF. Full variable domain (rest looked up from reference TRBV18 and TRBJ2-6): NAGVMQNPRHLVRRRGQEARLRCSPMKGHSHVYWYRQLPEEGLKFMVYLQKENIIDESGMPKERFSAEFPKEGPSILRIQQVVRGDSAAYFCASSPRPTSGANVLTFGAGSRLTVL.

The chain carries TRBV4-1 and TRBJ2-7, with D perhaps assigned TRBD1 or TRBD2 (5 bases each). In germline, CDR1 is MGHRA, CDR2 YSYEKL. CDR3 size: 13 residues. Between the trimmed V and J ends, which lost 0 bases and 9 bases, there was a span of 12 bases. CDR3 residues: CASSQDYGTMQYF. DNA for the CDR3: TGCGCCAGCAGCCAAGATTACGGGACCATGCAGTACTTC.

This chain links TRBV10-3 with TRBJ2-5; a weak D match, TRBD1 (6 bases). The CDR3 extends over 13 amino acids. Trimming removed 4 bases at V and 2 bases at J, with 8 bases between. CDR1 and CDR2 from the germline V gene are ENHRY and SYGVKD. CDR3 coding DNA: TGTGCCATCAGTGGCGGACAGCAAGAGACCCAGTACTTC. It codes for CAISGGQQETQYF.

This chain connects TRBV5-1 to TRBJ1-5; tentative D call: TRBD1 (5 bases). The CDR3 is 15 residues long. Trimming removed 0 bases at V and 1 base at J, with 8 bases between. CDR1 and CDR2 from the germline V gene are SGHRS and YFSETQ. The DNA for the CDR3 is TGCGCCAGCAGCTTGGTGGGGGGAAGCAATCAGCCCCAGCATTTT. Its translation is CASSLVGGSNQPQHF.

The J gene is TRBJ2-7, the V gene TRBV9; 7 bases align to TRBD1. The germline gives CDR1 SGDLS, CDR2 YYNGEE. The CDR3 sequence is 14 residues long. The V and J ends lost 0 bases and 3 bases, in that order; junction bases with no gene match: 3. The CDR3 sequence is CASSVDPGGYEQYF. The CDR3 bases are TGTGCCAGCAGCGTAGATCCAGGGGGCTACGAGCAGTACTTC.

This clone was observed a few times. The chain combines TRBV6-5 with TRBJ1-2; D might be TRBD1 (6 bases). The CDR3 loop spans 14 amino acids. CDR1 MNHEY and CDR2 SVGAGI come from the germline V gene. The V gene lost 0 bases and the J gene lost 7 bases, with 12 bases spanning the gap. CDR3 amino acids: CASSYSGGPSGYTF. The CDR3 DNA reads as TGTGCCAGCAGTTACTCAGGGGGACCCAGTGGCTACACCTTC.

This clone appeared a few times. This rearrangement joins TRBV11-3 to TRBJ2-7; D is unresolved. V dropped 5 bases and J dropped 2 bases, with 16 bases sitting between them. Germline V gene data show CDR1 as SGHNT and CDR2 as YENEEA. This CDR3 is built from 15 residues. For the CDR3, the DNA is TGTGCCAGCAGCCCCAGCCACTACACTCCCTACGAGCAGTACTTC. This codes for CASSPSHYTPYEQYF.

CDR3 bases: TGCGCCAGCAGTTTACACAACTCGGACAGGAGACTAACCTACGAGCAGTACTTC. This gives the protein CASSLHNSDRRLTYEQYF. V gene TRBV23-1 combines with J gene TRBJ2-7; TRBD1 matches at 7 bases. TRBV23-1 is flagged as an ORF with uncertain function. The CDR3 length is 18 residues. The ends lost 5 bases at V and 2 bases at J; junction bases unmatched: 18.

The chain carries TRBV7-2 and TRBJ1-1, with TRBD1 matching 7 bases. The CDR3 has 15 residues. V shed 2 bases and J 4 bases; nucleotides not matched to a gene: 7. Germline V lookup: CDR1 SGHTA, CDR2 FQGNSA. For the CDR3, the DNA is TGTGCCAGCAGCTTAAGACAGGGTCGGAGCACTGAAGCTTTCTTT. Its protein product is CASSLRQGRSTEAFF.

V is TRBV7-9 and J is TRBJ2-7, with TRBD2 matching 9 bases. This CDR3 region has 14 residues. Germline CDR1 SEHNR, CDR2 FQNEAQ (reference sequence). The ends lost 4 bases at V and 2 bases at J; junction bases unmatched: 3. The chain's CDR3 is CASSSSGATYEQYF. CDR3 nucleotide sequence: TGTGCCAGCAGCTCTAGCGGGGCAACCTACGAGCAGTACTTC.

The rearrangement uses TRBV2 and TRBJ1-2; 8 bases agree with TRBD1. CDR3 length: 14 residues. V dropped 4 bases and J dropped 8; count of bases not matched to a gene: 9. Germline loops: CDR1 SNHLY, CDR2 FYNNEI. CDR3 residues: CASSADRGGGGYTF. DNA of the CDR3: TGTGCCAGCAGTGCAGACAGGGGTGGTGGGGGCTACACCTTC. The full variable domain, completed using reference TRBV2 and TRBJ1-2, is EPEVTQTPSHQVTQMGQEVILRCVPISNHLYFYWYRQILGQKVEFLVSFYNNEISEKSEIFDDQFSVERPDGSNFTLKIRSTKLEDSAMYFCASSADRGGGGYTFGSGTRLTVV.

The chain combines TRBV6-1 with TRBJ2-1; 10 nucleotides agree with TRBD1. The V gene end was trimmed by 4 bases and the J gene end by 4 bases; junction bases not matched to a gene: 4. CDR1 and CDR2 from the germline V gene are MNHNS and SASEGT. This CDR3 comprises 15 residues. CDR3 nucleotide sequence: TGTGCCAGCAGTGGACAGGGGGCGATTTACAATGAGCAGTTCTTC. The encoded protein is CASSGQGAIYNEQFF.

The gene calls are TRBV30 and TRBJ2-4; D unclear. The CDR3 runs 11 residues. The germline V gene has CDR1 GTSNPN and CDR2 SVGIG (reference sequence). Trimming cost V 3 bases and J 3 bases, with 3 bases left between them. The CDR3 DNA sequence: TGTGCCTGGAGGGACAAAAACATTCAGTACTTC. As protein: CAWRDKNIQYF.

The CDR3 protein is CASSTTGTNTEAFF. The CDR3 nucleotides read TGTGCCAGTAGTACGACAGGGACGAACACTGAAGCTTTCTTT. The rearrangement uses TRBV19 and TRBJ1-1, with 7 bases identical to TRBD1. The V gene's germline CDR1 is LNHDA and CDR2 SQIVND (reference sequence). There are 14 residues in the CDR3. V was clipped by 4 bases and J by 1 base; unmatched bases: 3.